This T cell receptor beta chain was sequenced for a study of blood T cell repertoires in COVID-19. Study details: Samples taken during acute and convalescent COVID-19 were collected in the United States, Italy and Spain.

The method was immunoSEQ multiplex PCR; TCRdb's version includes in-frame clones alone and lacks a portion of them. This table holds around 86,000 clones, roughly 87% found once. The CDR3 is made up of 13 amino acids. With 3 bases removed from V and 5 bases from J, the gap between germline ends came to 10 bases. From germline, CDR1 is LNHDA and CDR2 SQIVND (reference sequence). The sequenced sample was peripheral blood. The rearrangement uses TRBV19 and TRBJ2-5; tentative D call: TRBD2 (6 bases). This sequence was found in an elderly woman with acute or convalescent COVID-19. The CDR3 bases are TGTGCCAGTAGTATTGAGGGAGGCGAGACCCAGTACTTC. This sequence encodes CASSIEGGETQYF. The full variable domain, in which reference TRBV19 and TRBJ2-5 provide the parts outside the CDR3, is DGGITQSPKYLFRKEGQNVTLSCEQNLNHDAMYWYRQDPGQGLRLIYYSQIVNDFQKGDIAEGYSVSREKKESFPLTVTSAQKNPTAFYLCASSIEGGETQYFGPGTRLLVL.